This paragraph reports one TCR beta chain. Its specific antigen is unknown. Base qualities were left out, and no much larger clone turns up one base away. From the cysteine up to the phenylalanine, the CDR3 has a length of 16 residues. Of the read, only the CDR3 DNA is kept; its 48 bases are in frame from base 1. V is pared back by 1 base and J by 1 base, with 10 bases lying between the germline termini. CDR1 and CDR2 (SGHVS, FNYEAQ) derive from the germline V gene. TCRbeta CDR3 regions were amplified from genomic DNA by means of the immunoSEQ Assay, a bias-controlled multiplex PCR. Turning to the authors' computational methods: Nucleated cell counts per sample were estimated from amplification of reference gene primers within the assay. To quantify the absolute abundance of each unique TCRbeta CDR3 rearrangement, sequence reads were collapsed and filtered. For each sample, productive Simpson clonality was calculated by taking the square root of Simpson's diversity index across productive rearrangements. The immuneACCESS repertoire file appears here via TCRdb, limited to in-frame rearrangements. These files lack a portion of the clones; in checked studies, under half of the deficit traces to unresolved V genes, and the cause of the others is not known. The DNA gave D and trimming, while V, J and clone size come from that table. The table for this sample lists 270,000 or so clones; approximately 85% of them were counted only once. In total, the top ten clones hold 10% to 15% of the sample.

This sample was included in a study of blood T cell repertoires in COVID-19 (dated by TCRdb to 2018 to 2020). For context, the study as a whole: Collaborator samples came from the United States, Italy and Spain and covered acute and convalescent phases of COVID-19. Subjects who had been exposed to COVID-19, were actively infected with it, or had recovered from it provided the deeply sampled blood TCRbeta repertoires that made up the dataset. Where available, HLA class I and class II types were obtained from metadata supplied by the sample provider rather than from assay-based typing. A freely available public database, intended as a resource for researchers studying the immune response to SARS-CoV-2, is where the repertoires were released. Samples were obtained from the ongoing ImmuneRACE study (first 160 participants) and from 1,254 subjects provided by 6 global collaborators. The prospective study material was composed of cDNA or gDNA derived from T cells, B-cell-depleted T cells, or PBMCs. Nearly every sample came with metadata listing a de-identified subject ID, COVID-19 status, age in years and sex. Study-wide conclusions, independent of this receptor: Clinical and demographic metadata were provided uncurated, with the amount varying by source and participant.

Each collaborating institution followed its own protocols to collect whole blood in K2EDTA tubes. For TCRbeta analysis, collaborators shipped samples in one of three forms: frozen whole blood, isolated PBMCs, or DNA extracted from either of those sample types. Source material: peripheral blood. Rearrangement joined TRBV7-6 to TRBJ2-2; a tentative D match to TRBD1 spans 6 bases. This TCR was recovered from a human donor in a cohort sampled during active COVID-19. At the DNA level, the sequence is TGTGCCAGCAGCTTAGTCTCGGGACAGAACACCGGGGAGCTGTTTTTT. Its translation is CASSLVSGQNTGELFF.